These 5 T cell receptor beta chains originate from one sample sequenced in a study of T cells in Graves' hyperthyroidism and ophthalmopathy. The CDR3 regions of TCR beta were amplified from RNA transcripts. HTBI primers drove first-round RT-PCR of the TCR CDR3. TCRdb reprocessed the multiplex PCR reads via MiXCR and lists one record per CDR3 protein. The table shows about 700,000 distinct CDR3 sequences, with less than 15% occurring only once. The sequencing input was blood. The receptor source for this set is a woman aged 18-29 years with Graves' hyperthyroidism.

The chain couples TRBV4-1 to TRBJ2-7, with D unresolved. This CDR3 has 13 residues. V lost 4 bases and J lost 6, with 13 bases in between. Germline V gene sequence: CDR1 MGHRA, CDR2 YSYEKL. The CDR3, as DNA: TGCGCCAGCAGCCCCTTGGGGTTGCGCGAGCAGTACTTC. This gives the protein CASSPLGLREQYF.

This rearrangement joins TRBV12-3 or TRBV12-4 to TRBJ1-5, with 9 bases aligning to TRBD1. With 5 bases clipped from V and 2 bases from J, the junction kept 13 bases outside the gene matches. This CDR3 spans 18 amino acids. CDR3 bases: TGTGCCAGCAGTCATTGGGACAGGGTAATGGTTGGCAATCAGCCCCAGCATTTT. Protein: CASSHWDRVMVGNQPQHF.

This clonotype was recorded a few times. The J gene is TRBJ1-4, the V gene TRBV27, with TRBD1 matching over 7 bases. CDR3 length: 15 residues. J gave up 5 bases and V 5 bases, and 8 bases lay outside the gene matches. In germline, CDR1 is MNHEY, CDR2 SMNVEV (reference sequence). This CDR3 is CASSPWTGYNEKLFF. For the CDR3, the DNA is TGTGCCAGCAGTCCCTGGACAGGATACAATGAAAAACTGTTTTTT.

The gene calls are TRBV6-5 and TRBJ2-6, with D hard to call. Between the trimmed V and J ends, which lost 2 bases and 0 bases, there was a span of 11 bases. Germline CDR1 is MNHEY and CDR2 is SVGAGI. This CDR3 contains 17 residues. The chain's CDR3 is CASSYVGWVSGANVLTF. CDR3 coding DNA: TGTGCCAGCAGTTACGTTGGGTGGGTCTCTGGGGCCAACGTCCTGACTTTC.

The chain combines TRBV7-3 with TRBJ2-6; the D is unclear. Trimming left V 11 bases short and J 3 bases short, with 14 bases between. The CDR3 is 14 amino acids. The germline gives CDR1 SGHTA, CDR2 FQGTGA. For the CDR3, the DNA is TGTGCCTGCTCGACGGGCCTTGGGGCCAACGTCCTGACTTTC. It translates to CACSTGLGANVLTF.